Listed here is a single T cell receptor (beta chain). The clone's antigen remains unknown. Qualities for individual bases were not recorded, and no much larger clone is one base off. Library generation was performed with 5' RACE. The instrument was an Illumina HiSeq 2500. A second PCR of roughly 7 to 11 cycles was performed with a sample-barcoded 5' primer and a J-beta primer mix. Each TCR beta cDNA molecule received a unique molecular identifier from a template-switch 5' adaptor carrying 12 random nucleotides. At least 2.5 million CDR3-containing paired-end reads were obtained from each sample. The Mint cDNA synthesis kit, primed by a TRBC-specific oligonucleotide, was used to synthesize first-strand cDNA from all RNA. Following uracil-DNA glycosylase treatment, a first 18-cycle PCR with universal primers M1SS and BC2_uni_R was performed on all cDNA. In the original analysis: For normalization, 1 million high-quality reads were randomly selected from each sample, with every read carrying a distinct molecular identifier. Reads with shared molecular identifiers were discarded instead of being binned into consensus sequences. CDR3 identification, clonotype clustering and error correction used MiTCR with a Q25 quality threshold and the strictest error-elimination algorithm. A nonparametric unseen species model using Euler transformation provided a lower-bound estimate of total TCR beta diversity. TCRdb reran the public reads through fastp at Q25 and MiXCR, keeping productive beta chains. Under each unique CDR3 protein, matching rows form one entry showing the most common genes and DNA. It is TCRdb's table, rather than the study itself, that gives the V and J calls and clone size. The sample yields hundreds of thousands of distinct CDR3 sequences; 58% were counted once. The top ten clones comprise roughly 20% of the sample.

The sample originates from a study of blood T cells in healthy people across ages (dated by TCRdb to between 2014 and 2017). Regarding the research as a whole: In model experiments, template switching captured roughly one uniquely barcoded TCR beta cDNA molecule for every two T cells. To avoid experimental bias, donors of different ages were spread randomly across the sequencing lanes. Two additional independent replicas of 1 million unique cDNA reads from the same blood draw were analyzed for two donors (one aged 18 to 30 and one aged 80 or older). Age-related changes in TCR beta repertoire diversity were measured in the study by deep sequencing normalized with unique cDNA molecular identifiers. Four age groups were formed from the donors: young (average 16 years), middle-aged (more than 35), aged (about 62) and long-lived (more than 75).

Overall study outcomes, separate from this receptor: Because donor CMV infection status was unknown, age-related changes in expanded clonotypes were potentially confounded. Compared with the aged group, more naive CD4+ T cells, fewer expanded clones and increased TCR diversity were shown by the long-lived group, suggesting age selection. Conclusive comparison of naive and antigen-experienced compartments was prevented by the profiling of bulk unsorted PBMCs. A strong correlation was found between observed TCR beta diversity and the percentage of naive T cells measured by flow cytometry. Estimates of total diversity based on one million sequenced T cells were regarded as lower bounds and as underestimates. As age increased, observed TCR beta diversity per million T cells dropped in a roughly linear way, and a significant reduction was already evident by age roughly 36.

The roughly 39 donors, aged about 6 to 95 years, were systemically healthy Caucasian individuals from Russia. Each donor gave 8.5 to 10 milliliters of peripheral blood, collected into EDTA-treated Vacutainer tubes. PBMCs were isolated by Ficoll-Paque density-gradient centrifugation, with at least 6.5 million obtained per sample. Total RNA, at least 6 micrograms per sample, was extracted from PBMCs with Trizol reagent. Naive CD45RAhigh/CD27high T cell percentages were measured by flow cytometry on a PBMC aliquot from every donor. Germline trimming amounts to 6 bases on V and 0 bases on J, with 9 as the count of junction bases outside the gene matches. The CDR3 has 17 amino acids, counting the end cysteine and phenylalanine. Only CDR3 DNA remains: 51 bases, in frame from the first base. The germline V gene supplies CDR1 MNHEY and CDR2 SVGEGT.

The chain joins TRBV6-2 or TRBV6-3 to TRBJ1-5, with 9 middle bases fitting TRBD1. Sample: blood. This receptor was taken from a man aged 25 to 45 in good health. For the CDR3, the sequence is CASRRLRQGDSNQPQHF. The DNA reads as follows: TGTGCCAGCAGAAGACTACGACAGGGGGATAGCAATCAGCCCCAGCATTTT.